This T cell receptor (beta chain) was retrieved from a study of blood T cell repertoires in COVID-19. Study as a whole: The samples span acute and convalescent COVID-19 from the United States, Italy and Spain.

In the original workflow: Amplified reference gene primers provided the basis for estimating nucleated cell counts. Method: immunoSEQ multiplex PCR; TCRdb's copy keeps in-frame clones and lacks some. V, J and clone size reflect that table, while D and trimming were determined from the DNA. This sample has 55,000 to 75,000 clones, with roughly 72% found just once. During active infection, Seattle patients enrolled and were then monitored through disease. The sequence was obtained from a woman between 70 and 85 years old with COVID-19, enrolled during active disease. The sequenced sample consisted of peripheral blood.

CDR3 protein: CASSSIAGPTYEQYF. In DNA form, the CDR3 reads TGTGCCAGCAGCTCCATAGCGGGCCCTACCTACGAGCAGTACTTC. The V gene is TRBV7-2, the J gene TRBJ2-7; 7 bases agree with TRBD2. Germline V gene sequence: CDR1 SGHTA, CDR2 FQGNSA. The CDR3 contains 15 residues. V shed 4 bases and J 2 bases; nucleotides not matched to a gene: 8.